This T cell receptor beta chain was recorded in a study of radiotherapy plus CTLA-4 blockade in lung cancer. Sequencing used immunoSEQ multiplex PCR; TCRdb keeps in-frame clones, though not all of them. The table lists 75,000 to 100,000 clones, 75% to 85% of them singletons, with approximately 3.7% in the top ten. This clone was counted once. CDR1 and CDR2 from the germline V gene are WSHSY and SAAADI. This CDR3 region has 14 residues. V gave up 8 bases and J gave up 14 bases, with 25 bases separating them. This clonotype originated in a human donor with non-small cell lung cancer who had a partial response to radiotherapy plus ipilimumab. This chain uses TRBV10-2 with TRBJ2-1; TRBD2 is a possible D gene (6 bases). The sample consisted of peripheral blood, taken from a patient treated with radiotherapy plus ipilimumab. The CDR3: CASFGPGRVTSEFF. Written as DNA, the CDR3 is TGCGCCAGCTTCGGGCCCGGGAGAGTCACATCGGAGTTCTTC.